This T cell receptor (beta chain) was captured by sequencing in a study of blood T cell repertoires in COVID-19. This clone was seen only a few times. From germline, CDR1 is SGHNT and CDR2 YYREEE (reference sequence). Trimming shortened V by 2 bases and J by 5 bases, and 10 bases separated the two germline ends. The CDR3 is made up of 13 amino acids. Method: immunoSEQ multiplex PCR; TCRdb's copy keeps in-frame clones and lacks some. The sample lists about 190,000 clones, almost 90% seen once, with 0.5% to 0.75% in the top ten. The V call is TRBV5-4, the J call TRBJ1-2, with D unresolved. Material: peripheral blood. This TCR came from a man between 50 and 59 years old with acute or convalescent COVID-19. The chain's CDR3 is CASSFSRTYGYTF. The DNA of the CDR3 is TGTGCCAGCAGCTTCTCCAGGACTTATGGCTACACCTTC.